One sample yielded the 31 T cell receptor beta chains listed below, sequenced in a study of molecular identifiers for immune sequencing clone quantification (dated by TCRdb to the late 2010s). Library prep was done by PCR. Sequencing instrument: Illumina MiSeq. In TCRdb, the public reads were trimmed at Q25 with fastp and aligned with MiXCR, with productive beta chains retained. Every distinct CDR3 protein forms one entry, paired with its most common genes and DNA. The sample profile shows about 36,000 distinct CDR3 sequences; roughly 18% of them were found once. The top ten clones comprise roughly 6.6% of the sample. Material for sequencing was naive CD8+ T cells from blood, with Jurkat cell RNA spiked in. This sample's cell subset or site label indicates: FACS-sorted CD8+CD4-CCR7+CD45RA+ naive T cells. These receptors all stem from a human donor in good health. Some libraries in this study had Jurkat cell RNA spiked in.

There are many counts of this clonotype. The CDR3 DNA reads TGCAGTGCTAGAGAACCCGGGAATCGGAACATTCAGTACTTC. Its protein is CSAREPGNRNIQYF. The chain links TRBV20-1 to TRBJ2-4, with a weak D call TRBD2 (5 bases). V dropped 0 bases and J dropped 7 bases, with 13 bases sitting between them. The CDR3 loop spans 14 amino acids. Germline V lookup: CDR1 DFQATT, CDR2 SNEGSKA (reference sequence).

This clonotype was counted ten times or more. The CDR3 sequence: CSVEDLNTEAFF. DNA of the CDR3: TGCAGCGTTGAGGATCTGAACACTGAAGCTTTCTTT. This chain joins TRBV29-1 and TRBJ1-1; D unclear. Trimming removed 3 bases from V and 0 bases from J, with 5 bases in between. Germline CDR1 SQVTM, CDR2 ANQGSEA. The CDR3 extends over 12 amino acids.

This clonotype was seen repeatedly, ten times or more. This CDR3 is CSASLVAGAYEQYF. As DNA, the CDR3 is TGCAGTGCTAGCTTGGTAGCGGGGGCCTACGAGCAGTACTTC. This chain joins TRBV20-1 and TRBJ2-7; 9 nucleotides match TRBD2. Per germline, CDR1 DFQATT and CDR2 SNEGSKA (reference sequence). The length of the CDR3 is 14 residues. V was pared by 3 bases and J by 2 bases, with 5 bases of the junction left unmatched.

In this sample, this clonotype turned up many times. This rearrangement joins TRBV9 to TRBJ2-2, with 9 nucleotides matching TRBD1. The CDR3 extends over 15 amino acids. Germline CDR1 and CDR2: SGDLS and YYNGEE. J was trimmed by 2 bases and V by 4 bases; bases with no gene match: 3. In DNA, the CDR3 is TGTGCCAGCAGCTGGGACAGGGATAACACCGGGGAGCTGTTTTTT. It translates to CASSWDRDNTGELFF. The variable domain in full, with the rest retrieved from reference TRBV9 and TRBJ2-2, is DSGVTQTPKHLITATGQRVTLRCSPRSGDLSVYWYQQSLDQGLQFLIQYYNGEERAKGNILERFSAQQFPDLHSELNLSSLELGDSALYFCASSWDRDNTGELFFGEGSRLTVL.

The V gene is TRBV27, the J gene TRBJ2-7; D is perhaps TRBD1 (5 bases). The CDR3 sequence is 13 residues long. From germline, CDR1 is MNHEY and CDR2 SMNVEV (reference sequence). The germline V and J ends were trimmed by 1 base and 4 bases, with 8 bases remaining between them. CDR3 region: CASSLWSGYEQYF. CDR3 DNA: TGTGCCAGCAGTTTATGGTCAGGGTACGAGCAGTACTTC.

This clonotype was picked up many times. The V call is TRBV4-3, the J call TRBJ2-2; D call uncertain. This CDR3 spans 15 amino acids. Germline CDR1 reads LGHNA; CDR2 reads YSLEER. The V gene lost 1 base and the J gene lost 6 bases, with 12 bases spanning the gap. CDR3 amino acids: CASSQVVELAGELFF. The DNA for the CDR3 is TGCGCCAGCAGCCAAGTTGTCGAATTGGCCGGGGAGCTGTTTTTT.

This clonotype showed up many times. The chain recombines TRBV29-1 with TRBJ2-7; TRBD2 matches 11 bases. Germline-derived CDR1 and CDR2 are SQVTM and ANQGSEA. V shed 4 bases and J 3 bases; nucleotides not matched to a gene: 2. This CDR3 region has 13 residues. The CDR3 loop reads CSVVTSGIYEQYF. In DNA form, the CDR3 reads TGCAGCGTTGTGACTAGCGGGATCTACGAGCAGTACTTC.

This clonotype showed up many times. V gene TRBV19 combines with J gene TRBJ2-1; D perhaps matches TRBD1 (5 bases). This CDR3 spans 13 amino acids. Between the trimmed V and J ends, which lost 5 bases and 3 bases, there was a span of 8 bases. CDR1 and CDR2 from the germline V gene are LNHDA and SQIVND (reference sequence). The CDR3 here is CASSLGHYNEQFF. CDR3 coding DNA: TGTGCCAGTAGTTTAGGACACTACAATGAGCAGTTCTTC.

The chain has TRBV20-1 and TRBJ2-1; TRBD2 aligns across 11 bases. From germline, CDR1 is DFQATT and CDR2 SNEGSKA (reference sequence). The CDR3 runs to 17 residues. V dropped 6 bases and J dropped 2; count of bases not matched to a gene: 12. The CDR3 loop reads CSALGLAESLTYNEQFF. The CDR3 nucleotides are TGCAGTGCCCTGGGACTAGCGGAATCCCTTACCTACAATGAGCAGTTCTTC.

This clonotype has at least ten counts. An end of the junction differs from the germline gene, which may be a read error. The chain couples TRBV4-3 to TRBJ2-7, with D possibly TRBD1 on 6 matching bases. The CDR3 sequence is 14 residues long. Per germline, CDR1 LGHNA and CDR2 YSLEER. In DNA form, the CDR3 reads TGCGTCAGCAGCCAGGAGGACAGCTCCTACGAGCAGTACTTC. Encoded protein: CVSSQEDSSYEQYF.

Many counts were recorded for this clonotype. CDR3 DNA: TGTGCCAGCAGTTTTGGGGGAGGCCCCACAGATACGCAGTATTTT. Protein product: CASSFGGGPTDTQYF. J is TRBJ2-3 and V is TRBV12-3 or TRBV12-4; D may be TRBD2 (6 bases). Trimming pared 3 bases from V and 2 bases from J, leaving 12 bases between. The CDR3 contains 15 residues.

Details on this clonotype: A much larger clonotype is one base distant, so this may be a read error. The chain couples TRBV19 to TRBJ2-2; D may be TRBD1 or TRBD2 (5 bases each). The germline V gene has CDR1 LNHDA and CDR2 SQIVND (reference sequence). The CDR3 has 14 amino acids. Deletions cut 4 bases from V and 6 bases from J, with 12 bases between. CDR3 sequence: CASSRDAFAGELFF. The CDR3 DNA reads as TGTGCCAGTAGTAGGGACGCCTTTGCCGGGGAGCTGTTTTTT.

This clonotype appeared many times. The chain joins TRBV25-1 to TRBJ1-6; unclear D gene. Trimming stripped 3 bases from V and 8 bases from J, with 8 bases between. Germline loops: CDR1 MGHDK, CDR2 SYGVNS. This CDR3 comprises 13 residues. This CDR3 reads CASSDYGDSPLHF. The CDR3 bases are TGTGCCAGCAGTGATTACGGGGATTCACCCCTCCACTTT.

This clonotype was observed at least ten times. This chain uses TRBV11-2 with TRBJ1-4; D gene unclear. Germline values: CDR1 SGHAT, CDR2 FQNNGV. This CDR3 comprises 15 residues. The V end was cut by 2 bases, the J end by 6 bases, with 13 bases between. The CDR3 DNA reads TGTGCCAGCAGCTTAAAAGGCCGGACTGATGAAAAACTGTTTTTT. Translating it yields CASSLKGRTDEKLFF. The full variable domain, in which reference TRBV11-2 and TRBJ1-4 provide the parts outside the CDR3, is EAGVAQSPRYKIIEKRQSVAFWCNPISGHATLYWYQQILGQGPKLLIQFQNNGVVDDSQLPKDRFSAERLKGVDSTLKIQPAKLEDSAVYLCASSLKGRTDEKLFFGSGTQLSVL.

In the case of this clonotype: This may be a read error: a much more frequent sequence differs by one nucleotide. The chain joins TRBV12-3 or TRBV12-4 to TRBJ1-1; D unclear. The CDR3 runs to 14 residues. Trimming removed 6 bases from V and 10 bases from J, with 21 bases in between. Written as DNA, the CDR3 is TGTGCCAGCAGCATGGGCCCAACTCGTGCTGGAGCTTTCTTT. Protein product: CASSMGPTRAGAFF.

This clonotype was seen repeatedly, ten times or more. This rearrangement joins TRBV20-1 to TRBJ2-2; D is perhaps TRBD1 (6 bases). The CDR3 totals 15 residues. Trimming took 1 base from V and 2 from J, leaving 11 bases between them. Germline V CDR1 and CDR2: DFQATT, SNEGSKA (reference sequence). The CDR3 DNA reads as TGCAGTGCTAGAGCAGGCAGGGGCAACACCGGGGAGCTGTTTTTT. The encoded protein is CSARAGRGNTGELFF.

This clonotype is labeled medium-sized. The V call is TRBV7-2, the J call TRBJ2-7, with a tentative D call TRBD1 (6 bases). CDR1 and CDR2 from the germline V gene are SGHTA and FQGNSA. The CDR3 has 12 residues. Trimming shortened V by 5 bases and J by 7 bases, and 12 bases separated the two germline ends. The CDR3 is CASSIPGTEQYF. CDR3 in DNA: TGTGCCAGCAGCATACCCGGGACAGAGCAGTACTTC.

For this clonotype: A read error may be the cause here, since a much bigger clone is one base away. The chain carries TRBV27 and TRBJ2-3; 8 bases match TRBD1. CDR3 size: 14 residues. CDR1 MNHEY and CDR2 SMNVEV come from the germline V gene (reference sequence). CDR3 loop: CASSPLPGTGTQYF. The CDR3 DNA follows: TGTGCCAGCAGTCCTCTCCCAGGGACAGGTACGCAGTATTTT.

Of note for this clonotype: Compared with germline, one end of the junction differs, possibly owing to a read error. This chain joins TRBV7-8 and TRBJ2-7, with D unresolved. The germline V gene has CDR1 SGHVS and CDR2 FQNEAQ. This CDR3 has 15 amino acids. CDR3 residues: CASSLVIGRTYEQHF. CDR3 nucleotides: TGTGCCAGCAGCTTAGTGATTGGGCGGACCTACGAGCAGCACTTC.

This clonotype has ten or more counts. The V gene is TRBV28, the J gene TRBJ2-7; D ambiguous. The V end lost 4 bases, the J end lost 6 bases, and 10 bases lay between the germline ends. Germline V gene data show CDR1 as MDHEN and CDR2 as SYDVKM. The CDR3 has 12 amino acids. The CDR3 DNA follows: TGTGCCAGCAGTTCCACGAGTCTCGAGCAGTACTTC. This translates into CASSSTSLEQYF.

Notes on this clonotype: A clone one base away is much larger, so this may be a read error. CDR3 protein: CSVRDRGHRNQPQHF. The CDR3 DNA reads as TGCAGTGTTAGGGACAGGGGACATCGCAATCAGCCCCAGCATTTT. The J gene is TRBJ1-5, the V gene TRBV20-1; TRBD1 matches at 10 bases. V shed 7 bases and J 2 bases; nucleotides not matched to a gene: 8. Germline CDR1 and CDR2: DFQATT and SNEGSKA (reference sequence). CDR3 length: 15 residues.

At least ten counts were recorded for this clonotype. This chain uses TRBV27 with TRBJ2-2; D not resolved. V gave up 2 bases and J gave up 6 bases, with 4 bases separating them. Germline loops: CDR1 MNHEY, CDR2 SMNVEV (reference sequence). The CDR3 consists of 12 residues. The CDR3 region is CASSLRAGELFF. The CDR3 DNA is TGTGCCAGCAGTTTAAGGGCCGGGGAGCTGTTTTTT.

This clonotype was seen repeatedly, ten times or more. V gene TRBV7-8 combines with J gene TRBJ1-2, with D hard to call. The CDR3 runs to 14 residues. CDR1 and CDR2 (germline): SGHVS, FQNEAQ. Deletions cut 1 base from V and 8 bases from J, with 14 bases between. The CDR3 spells CASSLGLGGQGYTF. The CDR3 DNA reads TGTGCCAGCAGCTTAGGCTTGGGCGGGCAAGGCTACACCTTC.

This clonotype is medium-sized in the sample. The CDR3 region has the DNA TGTGCCAGCAGTTACTCAGGCGGGCTAGCCAAAAACATTCAGTACTTC. Its translation is CASSYSGGLAKNIQYF. The chain joins TRBV6-2 or TRBV6-3 to TRBJ2-4; D might be TRBD2 (5 bases). Germline-derived CDR1 and CDR2 are MNHEY and SVGEGT. V lost 0 bases and J 0 bases, leaving 9 bases between the germline ends. The CDR3 runs 16 residues.

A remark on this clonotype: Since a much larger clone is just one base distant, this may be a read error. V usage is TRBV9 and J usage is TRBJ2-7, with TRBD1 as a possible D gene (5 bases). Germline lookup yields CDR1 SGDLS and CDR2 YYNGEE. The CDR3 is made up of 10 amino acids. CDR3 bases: TGTGTCAGCAGGGCTTGCGAGCAGTACTTC. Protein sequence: CVSRACEQYF.

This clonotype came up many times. CDR3 sequence: CASTTGLAVGELFF. The CDR3, as DNA: TGTGCCAGCACCACCGGACTAGCGGTCGGGGAGCTGTTTTTT. The chain combines TRBV13 with TRBJ2-2; 10 bases are shared with TRBD2. CDR3 length equals 14 residues. The germline V gene has CDR1 PRHDT and CDR2 FYEKMQ (reference sequence). With 7 bases clipped from V and 7 bases from J, the junction kept 6 bases outside the gene matches.

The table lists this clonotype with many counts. CDR3 DNA sequence: TGCGCCAGCAGTGCCCTAGCGGGAGTGAACGGGGAGCTGTTTTTT. This gives the protein CASSALAGVNGELFF. The V and J genes are TRBV10-1 and TRBJ2-2; 10 bases map to TRBD2. CDR1 is WNHNN and CDR2 is SYGVQD in the germline V gene (reference sequence). The CDR3 runs 15 residues. With V trimmed by 4 bases and J by 7 bases, 6 bases remained unmatched.

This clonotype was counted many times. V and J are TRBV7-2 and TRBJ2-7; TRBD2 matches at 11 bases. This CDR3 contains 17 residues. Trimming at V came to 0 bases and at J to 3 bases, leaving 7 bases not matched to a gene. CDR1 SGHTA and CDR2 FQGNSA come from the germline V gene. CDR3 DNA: TGTGCCAGCAGCTTAGCGGTACTAGCGGGAGAGTTCTACGAGCAGTACTTC. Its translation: CASSLAVLAGEFYEQYF.

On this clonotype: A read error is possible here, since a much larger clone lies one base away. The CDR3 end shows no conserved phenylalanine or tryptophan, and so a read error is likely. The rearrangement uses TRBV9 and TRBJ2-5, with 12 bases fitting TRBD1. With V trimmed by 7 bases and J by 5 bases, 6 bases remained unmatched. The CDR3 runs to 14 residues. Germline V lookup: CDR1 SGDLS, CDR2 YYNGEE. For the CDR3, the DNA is TGTGCCAGCGGGACAGGGGGCGATTCGGAGACCCAGTACTCC. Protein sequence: CASGTGGDSETQYS.

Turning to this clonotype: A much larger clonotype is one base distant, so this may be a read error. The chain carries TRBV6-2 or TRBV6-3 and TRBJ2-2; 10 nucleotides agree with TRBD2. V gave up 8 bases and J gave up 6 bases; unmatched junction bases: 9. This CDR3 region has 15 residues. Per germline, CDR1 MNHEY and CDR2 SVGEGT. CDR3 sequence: CASGRSGRAAGELFF. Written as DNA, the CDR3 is TGTGCCAGCGGCCGGAGCGGGAGGGCCGCCGGGGAGCTGTTTTTT.

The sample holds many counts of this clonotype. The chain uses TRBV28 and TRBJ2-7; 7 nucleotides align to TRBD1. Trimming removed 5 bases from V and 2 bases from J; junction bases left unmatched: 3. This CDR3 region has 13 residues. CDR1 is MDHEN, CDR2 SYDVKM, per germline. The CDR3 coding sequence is TGTGCCAGCAGTAACAGGGGTCCCTACGAGCAGTACTTC. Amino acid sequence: CASSNRGPYEQYF.